What follows is one T cell receptor beta chain and its context. This sample was included in a study of PD-L1 blockade in urothelial cancer. Study context: Blood was analyzed 3 weeks (second dose) and 6 weeks after treatment start. The median T cell count in blood samples was 140,000 to 150,000.

Time point in this sample: pretreatment peripheral blood. Sample numbers ranged from 1 to 8 per patient, encompassing pretreatment and on-treatment collections. TCR analog templates of synthetic origin were spiked into each PCR. Clones were sequenced by immunoSEQ multiplex PCR, and TCRdb holds only the in-frame ones, with some missing. The sample lists approximately 90,000 clones, about 83% occurring once. The germline V gene encodes CDR1 SGHRS and CDR2 YFSETQ. CDR3 length equals 16 residues. The V gene end was trimmed by 1 base and the J gene end by 2 bases; junction bases not matched to a gene: 6. The TCR sequence derives from a man aged 60 to 75 with urothelial cancer. This specimen was PBMCs, taken around atezolizumab (anti-PD-L1) treatment. The chain is built from TRBV5-1 and TRBJ1-1; TRBD1 agrees at 9 bases. CDR3 nucleotide sequence: TGCGCCAGCAGCTTGAGACAGGGGGGAGGAAACACTGAAGCTTTCTTT. Its translation is CASSLRQGGGNTEAFF.